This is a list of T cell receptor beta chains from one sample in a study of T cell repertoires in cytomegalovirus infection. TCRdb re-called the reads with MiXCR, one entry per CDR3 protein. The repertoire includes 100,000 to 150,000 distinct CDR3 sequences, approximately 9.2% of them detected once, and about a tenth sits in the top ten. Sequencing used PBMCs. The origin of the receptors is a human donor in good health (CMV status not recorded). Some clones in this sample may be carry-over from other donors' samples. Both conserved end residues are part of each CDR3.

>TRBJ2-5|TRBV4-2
CASSQEGGETQYF
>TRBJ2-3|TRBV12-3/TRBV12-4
CASSLEGQGRPTDTQYF
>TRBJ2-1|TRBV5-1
CASSHRGTAGAGSYNEQFF
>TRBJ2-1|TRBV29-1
CSVSGDSSYNEQFF
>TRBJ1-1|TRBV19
CASSSGMNTEAFF
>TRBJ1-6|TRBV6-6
CASRHRDRGLNSPLHF
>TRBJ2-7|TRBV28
CASSSTGKRTYEQYF
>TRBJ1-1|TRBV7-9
CASSLSNDVAFF
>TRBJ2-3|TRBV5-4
CASHNTDTQYF
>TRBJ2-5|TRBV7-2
CASSSGTSGRGETQYF
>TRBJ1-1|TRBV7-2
CASSSGRAWDTEAFF
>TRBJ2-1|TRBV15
CATSSGSYNEQFF
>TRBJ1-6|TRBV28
CASSLWAGQSPLHF
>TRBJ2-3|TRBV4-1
CASSQADRGADTQYF
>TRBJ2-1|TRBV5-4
CASSSFTGVSYNEQFF
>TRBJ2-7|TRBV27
CASSRGAAIRLYEQYF
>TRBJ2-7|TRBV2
CASREYEQYF
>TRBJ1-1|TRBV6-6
CASSSTELNTEAFF
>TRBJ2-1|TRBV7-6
CASSLSAGGYNEQFF
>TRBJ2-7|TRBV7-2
CASSVGQGGPYEQYF
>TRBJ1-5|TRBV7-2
CASSLAFNQPQHF
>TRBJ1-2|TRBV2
CASRASGQFVGYTF
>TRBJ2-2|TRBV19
CASSIRSNEGELFF
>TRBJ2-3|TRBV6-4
CASSPSGEGDTQYF
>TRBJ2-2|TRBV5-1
CASSPGGAFTGELFF
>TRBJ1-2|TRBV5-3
CASSPAVLGRMAYGYTF
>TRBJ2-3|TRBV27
CASSRAGGGDTQYF
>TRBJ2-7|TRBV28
CASSASGTSYEQYF
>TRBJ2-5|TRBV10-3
CAIHGQPQETQYF
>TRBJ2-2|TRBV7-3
CASSLTSGSPPGELFF
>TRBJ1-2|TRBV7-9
CASSLGRGPGDGYTF
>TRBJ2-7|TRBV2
CAILGTGGPYEQYF
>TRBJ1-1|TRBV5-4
CASIPDTNTEAFF
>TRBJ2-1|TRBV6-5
CASSDLSGEQFF
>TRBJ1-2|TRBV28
CASKGEPRGYGYTF
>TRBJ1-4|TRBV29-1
CSVEGTGGPDPTEKLFF
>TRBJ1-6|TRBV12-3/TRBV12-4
CASSTGAGSPLHF
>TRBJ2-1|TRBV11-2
CASSPWDRGSHLEAYNEQFF
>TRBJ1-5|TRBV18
CASSPAGTGNQPQHF
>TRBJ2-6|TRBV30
CAWTQGSGANVLTF
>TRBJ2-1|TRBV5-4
CASSSRTRPNYNEQFF
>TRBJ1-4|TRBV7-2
CASSLRAGYEKLFF
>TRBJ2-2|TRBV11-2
CASSFDPNPDTGELFF
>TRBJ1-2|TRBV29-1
CSVVDRFYGYTF